These T cell receptor beta chains were read from a single sample in a study of T cells in Graves' hyperthyroidism and ophthalmopathy. From the multiplex PCR reads, TCRdb called clonotypes with MiXCR, one entry per CDR3 protein. This sample yields some 570,000 distinct CDR3 sequences, of which 15% to 20% are seen a single time; 17% belongs to the top ten. Material for sequencing was blood. These receptors came from a woman under 30 with Graves' ophthalmopathy. Both conserved end residues are part of each CDR3. The D gene is left open where the match is weak. A row's size may be missing; if present it is once, few, many or a size class.

j_gene	abundance	d_gene	v_gene	CDR3nt	CDR3aa
TRBJ2-1	many	-	TRBV12-5	TGTGCTAGTGGTTTGTTAGGGTGGGGGAATGAGCAGTTCTTC	CASGLLGWGNEQFF
TRBJ1-1	many	-	TRBV20-1	TGCAGTGCTAGAGGTTTCCGGGGGCACACTGAAGCTTTCTTT	CSARGFRGHTEAFF
TRBJ2-2	-	-	TRBV27	TGTGCCAGCAGCCCAAACCCCCACGACAGGAATACCGGGGAGCTGTTTTTT	CASSPNPHDRNTGELFF
TRBJ2-7	-	-	TRBV4-2	TGTGCCAGCAGCCAAGGGGAGGACCACTACGAGCAGTACTTC	CASSQGEDHYEQYF
TRBJ2-3	-	TRBD2	TRBV9	TGTGCCAGCAGCGCCCCCCTAGCGGGAGGGCAGCCAGATACGCAGTATTTT	CASSAPLAGGQPDTQYF
TRBJ2-7	many	TRBD1	TRBV29-1	TGCAGCGTCGTCCCGGGACAGCTCTACGAGCAGTACTTC	CSVVPGQLYEQYF
TRBJ1-2	few	-	TRBV2	TGTGCCAGCAGTGAACAGGGGAAGGGCTACACCTTC	CASSEQGKGYTF
TRBJ2-3	-	TRBD2	TRBV5-1	TGCGCCAGCAGCTGGAGGACTAGCGGCAGCACAGATACGCAGTATTTT	CASSWRTSGSTDTQYF
TRBJ2-7	many	TRBD2	TRBV18	TGTGCCAGCTCACCATTAGTAGCGGGGCCCTCCTACGAGCAGTACTTC	CASSPLVAGPSYEQYF
TRBJ2-1	many	TRBD2	TRBV2	TGTGCCGGCAGCGGGGTAGGGACCAAGTACAATGAGCAGTTCTTC	CAGSGVGTKYNEQFF
TRBJ2-5	-	-	TRBV4-1	TGCGCCAGCAGCCAAAGGGATATGCAAGAGACCCAGTACTTC	CASSQRDMQETQYF
TRBJ2-2	few	-	TRBV5-8	TGTGCCAGCAGCTTAAGTGTGGGCACCGGGGAGCTGTTTTTT	CASSLSVGTGELFF
TRBJ1-1	many	TRBD1	TRBV7-9	TGTGCCAGCAGCTTTTCAGTCGGGGGACAGGTGAACACTGAAGCTTTCTTT	CASSFSVGGQVNTEAFF
TRBJ1-2	many	TRBD1	TRBV12-3/TRBV12-4	TGTGCCAGCACCCCATCGGGTCGGGACAGCTATGGCTACACCTTC	CASTPSGRDSYGYTF
TRBJ2-2	many	-	TRBV11-1	TGTGCCAGCAGCTCGACTAGAACCGGGGAGCTGTTTTTT	CASSSTRTGELFF
TRBJ1-1	many	TRBD1	TRBV13	TGTGCCAGCCGGGAGGGGGCGAACACTGAAGCTTTCTTT	CASREGANTEAFF
TRBJ2-4	many	-	TRBV20-1	TGCAGTGCTAGAGACCTGGACGGAGGGTTGAACATTCAGTACTTC	CSARDLDGGLNIQYF
TRBJ2-7	few	-	TRBV20-1	TGCAGTGCGATACCGGACGGGAACTACGAGCAGTACTTC	CSAIPDGNYEQYF
TRBJ2-1	many	TRBD1	TRBV7-9	TGTGCCAGCAGTCAGGGGACAGACAATGAGCAGTTCTTC	CASSQGTDNEQFF
TRBJ2-7	-	TRBD2	TRBV29-1	TGCAGCGTTGGGGTAGCGGGAGTCTACGAGCAGTACTTC	CSVGVAGVYEQYF
TRBJ1-1	few	TRBD1	TRBV28	TGTGCCGGACAGGGGGGTGGTACTGAAGCTTTCTTT	CAGQGGGTEAFF
TRBJ2-7	-	-	TRBV10-3	TGTGCCGCCCGGACTGGTGACTACGAGCAGTACTTC	CAARTGDYEQYF
TRBJ2-5	-	-	TRBV30	TGTGCCTGGAGTGGCTTACCCTATAACCGGGACTTACAGCCCCAAGAGACCCAGTACTTC	CAWSGLPYNRDLQPQETQYF
TRBJ2-5	many	-	TRBV7-8	TGTGCCAGCAGCCCAATTACAGGCCCAAAAGAGACCCAGTACTTC	CASSPITGPKETQYF
TRBJ2-2	-	TRBD1	TRBV5-8	TGTGCCAGCAGCTTACCGGGACAGGGGGCGTATGGGAACACCGGGGAGCTGTTTTTT	CASSLPGQGAYGNTGELFF
TRBJ2-1	many	-	TRBV20-1	TGCAGTGCTAGAGATACGGGAGAGGATGAGCAGTTCTTC	CSARDTGEDEQFF
TRBJ2-5	few	-	TRBV7-9	TGTGCCAGCAGCCCGCAGGAGGGGGTCCGCATGGCCCAGTACTTC	CASSPQEGVRMAQYF
TRBJ2-3	-	-	TRBV6-1	TGTGCCAGCTCCGGCCAGGGGTCCTTTTCAGATACGCAGTATTTT	CASSGQGSFSDTQYF